One and the same sample provided the 25 T cell receptor beta chains below, sequenced in a study of chemoradiotherapy in HPV16-positive cancers. Clones were read by immunoSEQ multiplex PCR, and TCRdb kept only the in-frame ones, dropping some. The repertoire consists of approximately 5,600 clones, with 74% occurring once and the leading ten covering about 8.9%. The sequences come from tumor tissue, collected from a patient who underwent chemoradiotherapy. Receptor source: a human donor with HPV-associated anogenital cancer.

The chain uses TRBV7-9 and TRBJ1-3, with D hard to call. Per the germline V gene, CDR1 is SEHNR and CDR2 is FQNEAQ (reference sequence). V lost 0 bases and J lost 0, with 9 bases in between. The CDR3 has 16 amino acids. The CDR3 coding sequence is TGTGCCAGCAGCTTAGCGGTAGGACGCTCTGGAAACACCATATATTTT. Translation: CASSLAVGRSGNTIYF. Complete variable domain (other parts from reference TRBV7-9 and TRBJ1-3): DTGVSQNPRHKITKRGQNVTFRCDPISEHNRLYWYRQTLGQGPEFLTYFQNEAQLEKSRLLSDRFSAERPKGSFSTLEIQRTEQGDSAMYLCASSLAVGRSGNTIYFGEGSWLTVV.

V is TRBV10-3 and J is TRBJ1-2; D is ambiguous. The ends were cut back, 3 bases at V and 5 bases at J, with 16 bases in the middle. The germline V gene encodes CDR1 ENHRY and CDR2 SYGVKD. There are 15 residues in the CDR3. In DNA, the CDR3 is TGTGCCATCAGTGAACTTGGCAGGAGCGAGTATGGCTACACCTTC. Translating gives CAISELGRSEYGYTF.

J is TRBJ1-1 and V is TRBV29-1; D is unclear. The ends were cut back, 0 bases at V and 5 bases at J, with 7 bases in the middle. This CDR3 has 12 amino acids. Germline lookup yields CDR1 SQVTM and CDR2 ANQGSEA. The CDR3: CSVEEVGTEAFF. In DNA form, the CDR3 reads TGCAGCGTTGAAGAGGTAGGGACTGAAGCTTTCTTT.

The chain employs TRBV11-3 and TRBJ2-7; no clear D. CDR1 SGHNT and CDR2 YENEEA come from the germline V gene. The CDR3 spans 15 residues. Trimming cost V 4 bases and J 2 bases, with 15 bases left between them. DNA for the CDR3: TGTGCCAGCAGCTCTTTCAGCACCCTCACCTACGAGCAGTACTTC. Amino acid sequence: CASSSFSTLTYEQYF.

The V and J genes are TRBV5-1 and TRBJ1-3, with 10 bases aligning to TRBD1. Per germline, CDR1 SGHRS and CDR2 YFSETQ. The CDR3 sequence is 15 residues long. The V segment lost 0 bases and the J segment 8 bases; nucleotides outside the gene matches: 5. The DNA of the CDR3 is TGCGCCAGCAGCTTGGCCTGGGACAGGGGCCACACCATATATTTT. It codes for CASSLAWDRGHTIYF.

The V gene is TRBV2, the J gene TRBJ1-1, with D unclear. The CDR3 length is 13 residues. CDR1 and CDR2 from the germline V gene are SNHLY and FYNNEI. V lost 7 bases and J 1 base, leaving 10 bases between the germline ends. The CDR3: CASTLGENTEAFF. The CDR3 DNA follows: TGTGCCAGCACCCTAGGAGAGAACACTGAAGCTTTCTTT. Supplemented by reference TRBV2 and TRBJ1-1, the full variable domain reads EPEVTQTPSHQVTQMGQEVILRCVPISNHLYFYWYRQILGQKVEFLVSFYNNEISEKSEIFDDQFSVERPDGSNFTLKIRSTKLEDSAMYFCASTLGENTEAFFGQGTRLTVV.

The chain recombines TRBV7-9 with TRBJ2-5; D gene uncertain. V was clipped by 5 bases and J by 2 bases, with 15 bases between them. The CDR3 is 15 amino acids. From germline, CDR1 is SEHNR and CDR2 FQNEAQ (reference sequence). The DNA for the CDR3 is TGTGCCAGCAGCCGAGGACGCGGACCTCAAGAGACCCAGTACTTC. Its translation is CASSRGRGPQETQYF.

The rearrangement uses TRBV27 and TRBJ1-5, with 7 bases matching TRBD1. This CDR3 has 17 amino acids. J gave up 1 base and V 6 bases, and 12 bases lay outside the gene matches. Per the germline V gene, CDR1 is MNHEY and CDR2 is SMNVEV (reference sequence). DNA of the CDR3: TGTGCCAGCAGGCGTGAGAGGGGGCAAGGAAGCAATCAGCCCCAGCATTTT. Translation: CASRRERGQGSNQPQHF.

This clone has a single count. At one end the junction does not follow the germline gene, possibly because of a read error. The J gene is TRBJ2-7, the V gene TRBV5-3; D is possibly TRBD1 or TRBD2 (5 bases each). TRBV5-3 is noted as an ORF with a role that remains uncertain. The CDR3 is made up of 13 amino acids. The CDR3 sequence is CASSLGEPYEQYF. In DNA form, the CDR3 reads TGTGCCAGCAGCTTGGGGGAACCCTACGAGCAGTACTTC.

This clone is a singleton in its sample. The rearrangement joins TRBV15 to TRBJ1-2, with D unclear. The germline V gene has CDR1 LNHNV and CDR2 YYDKDF (reference sequence). Deletions cut 5 bases from V and 2 bases from J, with 15 bases between. CDR3 size: 15 residues. This chain's CDR3 is CATSWHRLINYGYTF. DNA of the CDR3: TGTGCCACCAGCTGGCACAGACTCATAAACTATGGCTACACCTTC.

The J gene is TRBJ2-4, the V gene TRBV5-4; 9 nucleotides agree with TRBD1. The CDR3 has 20 residues. Losses at the gene ends were 4 bases for V and 0 bases for J; bases not matched to a gene: 17. Germline CDR1 and CDR2: SGHNT and YYREEE (reference sequence). The CDR3 DNA follows: TGTGCCAGCAGCCCGGGGTCAGGCGGACAGGGGAGGGGAGCCAAAAACATTCAGTACTTC. It yields the protein CASSPGSGGQGRGAKNIQYF.

This clone was counted a few times. The chain recombines TRBV19 with TRBJ2-7, with TRBD2 matching 9 bases. Germline CDR1 LNHDA, CDR2 SQIVND (reference sequence). Losses at the gene ends were 4 bases for V and 0 bases for J; bases not matched to a gene: 7. The CDR3 loop spans 16 amino acids. In nucleotides, the CDR3 is TGTGCCAGTAGTACCGGGACTAGCTCCTTCTCCTACGAGCAGTACTTC. Translation gives CASSTGTSSFSYEQYF.

As concerns this clone: It is likely a read error, because the conserved phenylalanine at the end of the CDR3 is missing. The chain is built from TRBV7-2 and TRBJ2-7; no definite D call. Germline assignment: CDR1 SGHTA and CDR2 FQGNSA. The CDR3 spans 15 residues. V gave up 5 bases and J gave up 2 bases, with 16 bases separating them. CDR3 in DNA: TGTGCCAGCAGCCCGGATATGGGCGTTCCCTACGAGCAGTACGGC. This codes for CASSPDMGVPYEQYG.

The CDR3 sequence: CASSPREVTGELFF. The CDR3 DNA is TGTGCCAGCAGTCCTCGGGAGGTCACCGGGGAGCTGTTTTTT. V gene TRBV6-1 combines with J gene TRBJ2-2, with 7 bases identical to TRBD2. The CDR3 is made up of 14 amino acids. Germline-derived CDR1 and CDR2 are MNHNS and SASEGT. The V and J ends lost 5 bases and 4 bases, in that order; junction bases with no gene match: 4.

The chain has TRBV4-1 and TRBJ1-2; possibly TRBD1 for D (5 bases). The germline V gene encodes CDR1 MGHRA and CDR2 YSYEKL. This CDR3 has 16 residues. V was cut by 4 bases and J by 0 bases, with 15 bases left in between. In DNA, the CDR3 is TGCGCCAGCAGCCTGAGTTGGGACGGAACTAACTATGGCTACACCTTC. Protein: CASSLSWDGTNYGYTF.

Details on this clone: Other DNA variants within this sample encode the same CDR3. The V and J genes are TRBV30 and TRBJ1-3; 7 bases map to TRBD1. The CDR3 covers 14 residues. Trimming took 2 bases from V and 2 from J; bases not matched to a gene: 3. Germline CDR1 is GTSNPN and CDR2 is SVGIG (reference sequence). The CDR3 sequence is CAWSLGTAGNTIYF. CDR3 sequence (DNA): TGTGCCTGGAGTTTGGGGACAGCTGGAAACACCATATATTTT.

The V call is TRBV30, the J call TRBJ2-2, with unresolved D. V lost 4 bases, J lost 5 bases, and 8 bases lay in between. The CDR3 is 12 residues long. Germline loops: CDR1 GTSNPN, CDR2 SVGIG (reference sequence). Here the CDR3 reads CAWKRLTGELFF. The CDR3, as DNA: TGTGCCTGGAAGAGATTGACCGGGGAGCTGTTTTTT.

The V call is TRBV7-9, the J call TRBJ2-2; D remains ambiguous. The germline V and J ends were trimmed by 6 bases and 5 bases, with 7 bases remaining between them. The CDR3 has 12 amino acids. Germline V gene sequence: CDR1 SEHNR, CDR2 FQNEAQ (reference sequence). Here the CDR3 reads CASRGLTGELFF. The CDR3 DNA is TGTGCCAGCAGGGGATTAACCGGGGAGCTGTTTTTT.

V gene TRBV5-1 combines with J gene TRBJ1-2; 7 bases agree with TRBD1. This CDR3 has 13 residues. Germline values: CDR1 SGHRS, CDR2 YFSETQ. V trimming: 3 bases; J trimming: 6 bases; junction bases outside the gene matches: 5. Here the CDR3 reads CASSSGTDHGYTF. CDR3 DNA sequence: TGCGCCAGCAGCTCCGGGACAGACCATGGCTACACCTTC.

The chain links TRBV19 to TRBJ2-1; 7 nucleotides line up with TRBD2. Germline V lookup: CDR1 LNHDA, CDR2 SQIVND (reference sequence). V lost 4 bases and J lost 2; bases outside the gene matches: 5. The CDR3 is made up of 15 amino acids. CDR3 sequence (DNA): TGTGCCAGTAGTAGGGGGGGATTTACCTACAATGAGCAGTTCTTC. Protein: CASSRGGFTYNEQFF.

The genes are TRBV19 and TRBJ2-7; weak D call: TRBD2 (5 bases). V lost 3 bases, J lost 3 bases, and 12 bases lay in between. The CDR3 covers 14 residues. Germline V gene data show CDR1 as LNHDA and CDR2 as SQIVND (reference sequence). This chain's CDR3 is CASSIRGLGYEQYF. DNA for the CDR3: TGTGCCAGTAGTATTCGAGGGTTGGGCTACGAGCAGTACTTC.

The chain has TRBV7-9 and TRBJ2-6, with 10 bases aligning to TRBD1. V was pared by 3 bases and J by 2 bases, with 4 bases of the junction left unmatched. This CDR3 is built from 17 residues. Germline assignment: CDR1 SEHNR and CDR2 FQNEAQ (reference sequence). CDR3 in DNA: TGTGCCAGCAGCTTCGCGACAGGGGGCACTGGGGCCAACGTCCTGACTTTC. This sequence encodes CASSFATGGTGANVLTF.

The CDR3 nucleotides are TGTGCCAGCAGCCCCCAGGGTTCTGGAAACACCATATATTTT. It specifies CASSPQGSGNTIYF. This chain links TRBV7-2 with TRBJ1-3, with a weak D call TRBD1 (5 bases). CDR1 and CDR2 from the germline V gene are SGHTA and FQGNSA. V lost 5 bases to trimming and J lost 1 base, with 9 bases between them. This CDR3 is 14 amino acids long.

The chain has TRBV11-2 and TRBJ2-5, with a weak D call TRBD2 (6 bases). CDR1 and CDR2 from the germline V gene are SGHAT and FQNNGV. The CDR3 consists of 16 residues. Trimming shortened V by 0 bases and J by 1 base, and 12 bases separated the two germline ends. The CDR3 reads CASSLEAGKFQETQYF. In DNA, the CDR3 is TGTGCCAGCAGCTTAGAGGCGGGGAAGTTCCAAGAGACCCAGTACTTC.

The chain couples TRBV28 to TRBJ2-2, with 8 bases aligning to TRBD1. The CDR3 contains 15 residues. Germline trimming cut 6 bases from V and 1 base from J; bases unmatched to any gene: 4. Germline CDR1 and CDR2: MDHEN and SYDVKM. The CDR3 region is CASRTGTGNTGELFF. DNA for the CDR3: TGTGCCAGCAGGACCGGGACAGGGAACACCGGGGAGCTGTTTTTT.